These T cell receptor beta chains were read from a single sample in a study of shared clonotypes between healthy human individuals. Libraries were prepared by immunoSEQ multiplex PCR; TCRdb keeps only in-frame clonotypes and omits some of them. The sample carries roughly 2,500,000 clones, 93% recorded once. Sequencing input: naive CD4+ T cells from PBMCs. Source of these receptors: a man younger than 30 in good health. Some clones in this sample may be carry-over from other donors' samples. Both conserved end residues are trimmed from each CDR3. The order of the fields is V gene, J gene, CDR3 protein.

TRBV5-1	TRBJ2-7	ASSPRTRDYEQY
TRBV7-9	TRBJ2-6	GAGISSGANVLT
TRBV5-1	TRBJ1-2	ASSQGQASYGYT
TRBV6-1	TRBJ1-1	ASSVGYLTMNTEAF
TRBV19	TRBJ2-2	ATLDEGYTGELF
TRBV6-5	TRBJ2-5	ASSYSGAGGVRTQY
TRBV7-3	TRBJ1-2	ASSPDRGYGYT
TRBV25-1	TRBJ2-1	ASSDYGQGGQF
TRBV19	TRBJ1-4	ASRSGDVNEKLF
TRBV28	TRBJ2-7	ASSFQSYEQY
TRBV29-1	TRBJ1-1	SGRGNTEAF
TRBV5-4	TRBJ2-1	ASSFYDYTKNEQF
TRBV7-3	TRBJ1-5	ASSLDGIQPQH
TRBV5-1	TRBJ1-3	ASSRRTSGALYSGNTIY
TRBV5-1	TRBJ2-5	ASSLGVTGIYETQY
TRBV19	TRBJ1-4	ASSPTPGGEKLF
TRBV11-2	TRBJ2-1	ASSLRLQYNEQF
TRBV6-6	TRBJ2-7	ASRSGTAIYEQY
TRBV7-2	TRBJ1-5	ASSASGGTNQPQH
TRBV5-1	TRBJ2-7	ASSFTGYEQY
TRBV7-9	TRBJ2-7	ASSPRTGGSYEQY
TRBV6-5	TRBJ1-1	ASSWTEGDTEAF
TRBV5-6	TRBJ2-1	ASSGALAVLSYNEQF
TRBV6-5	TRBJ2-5	ASTPPAEETQY
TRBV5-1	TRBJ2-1	ASSVGSSYNEQF